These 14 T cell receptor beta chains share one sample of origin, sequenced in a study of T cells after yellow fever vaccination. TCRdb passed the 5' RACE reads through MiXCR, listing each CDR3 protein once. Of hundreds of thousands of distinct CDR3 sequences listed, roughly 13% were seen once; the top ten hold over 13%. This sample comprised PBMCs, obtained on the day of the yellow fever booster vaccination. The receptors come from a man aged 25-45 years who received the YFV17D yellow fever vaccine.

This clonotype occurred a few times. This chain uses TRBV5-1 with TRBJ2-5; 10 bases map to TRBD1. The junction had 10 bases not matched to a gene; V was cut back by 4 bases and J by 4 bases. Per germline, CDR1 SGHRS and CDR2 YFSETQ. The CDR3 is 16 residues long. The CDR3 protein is CASSPWGRTGGETQYF. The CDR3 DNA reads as TGCGCCAGCAGCCCCTGGGGTCGGACAGGGGGAGAGACCCAGTACTTC.

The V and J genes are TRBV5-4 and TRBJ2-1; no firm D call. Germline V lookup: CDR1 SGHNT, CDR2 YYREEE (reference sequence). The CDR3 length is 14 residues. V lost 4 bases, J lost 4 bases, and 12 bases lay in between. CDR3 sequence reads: CASSITGSYNEQFF. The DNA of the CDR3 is TGTGCCAGCAGCATAACCGGGTCTTACAATGAGCAGTTCTTC.

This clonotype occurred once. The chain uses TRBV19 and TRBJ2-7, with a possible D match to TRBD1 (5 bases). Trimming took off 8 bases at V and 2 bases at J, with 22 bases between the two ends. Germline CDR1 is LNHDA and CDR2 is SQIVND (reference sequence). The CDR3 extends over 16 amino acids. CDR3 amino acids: CASSPRAQAIAYEQYF. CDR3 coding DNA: TGTGCCAGTTCCCCCCGGGCACAGGCGATCGCCTACGAGCAGTACTTC.

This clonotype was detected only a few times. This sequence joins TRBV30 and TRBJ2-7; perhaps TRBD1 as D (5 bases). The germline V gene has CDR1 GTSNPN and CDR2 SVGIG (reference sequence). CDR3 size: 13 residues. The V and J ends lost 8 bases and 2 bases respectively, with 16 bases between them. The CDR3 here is CAGQRAATYEQYF. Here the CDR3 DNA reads TGTGCCGGACAAAGGGCGGCTACCTACGAGCAGTACTTC.

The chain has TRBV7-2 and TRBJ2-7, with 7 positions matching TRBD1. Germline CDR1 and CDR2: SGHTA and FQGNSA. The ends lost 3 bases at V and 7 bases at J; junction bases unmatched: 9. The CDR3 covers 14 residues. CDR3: CASSLGTEVGEQYF. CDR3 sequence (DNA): TGTGCCAGCAGCTTGGGGACAGAGGTGGGGGAGCAGTACTTC.

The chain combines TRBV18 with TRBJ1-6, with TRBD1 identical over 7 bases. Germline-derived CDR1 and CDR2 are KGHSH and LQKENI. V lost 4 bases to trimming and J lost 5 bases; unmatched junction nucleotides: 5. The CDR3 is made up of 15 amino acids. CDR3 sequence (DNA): TGTGCCAGCTCACGCGCCACAGGGGATAATTCACCCCTCCACTTT. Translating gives CASSRATGDNSPLHF.

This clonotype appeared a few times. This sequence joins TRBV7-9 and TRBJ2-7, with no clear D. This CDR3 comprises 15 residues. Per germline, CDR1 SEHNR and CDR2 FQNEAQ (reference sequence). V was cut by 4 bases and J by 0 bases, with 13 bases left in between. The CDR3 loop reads CASSSEGRYSYEQYF. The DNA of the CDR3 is TGTGCCAGCAGCTCAGAAGGACGGTACTCCTACGAGCAGTACTTC.

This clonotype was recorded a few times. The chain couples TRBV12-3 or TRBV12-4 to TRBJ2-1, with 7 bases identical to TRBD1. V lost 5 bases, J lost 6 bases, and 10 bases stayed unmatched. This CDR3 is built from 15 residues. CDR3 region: CASSRGLDWSNEQFF. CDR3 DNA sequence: TGTGCCAGCAGTAGGGGGCTAGACTGGTCCAATGAGCAGTTCTTC.

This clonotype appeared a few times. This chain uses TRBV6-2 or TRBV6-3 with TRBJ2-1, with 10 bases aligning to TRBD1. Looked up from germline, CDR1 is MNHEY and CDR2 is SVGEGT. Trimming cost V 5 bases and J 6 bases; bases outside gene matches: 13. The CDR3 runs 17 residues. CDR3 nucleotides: TGTGCCAGCAGTCCGCAGTCGGGACAGGGGTCTCTCAATGAGCAGTTCTTC. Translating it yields CASSPQSGQGSLNEQFF.

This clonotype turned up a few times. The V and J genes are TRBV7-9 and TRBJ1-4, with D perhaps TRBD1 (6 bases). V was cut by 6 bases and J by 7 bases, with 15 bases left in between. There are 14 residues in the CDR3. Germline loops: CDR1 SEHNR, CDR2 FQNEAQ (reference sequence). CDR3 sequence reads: CASSIRGGAEKLFF. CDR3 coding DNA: TGTGCCAGCAGTATCAGGGGAGGAGCTGAAAAACTGTTTTTT.

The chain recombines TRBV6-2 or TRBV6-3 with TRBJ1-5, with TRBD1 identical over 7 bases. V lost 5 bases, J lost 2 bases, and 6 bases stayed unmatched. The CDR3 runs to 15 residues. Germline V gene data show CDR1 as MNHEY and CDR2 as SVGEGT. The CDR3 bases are TGTGCCAGCAGTCCGATTGGACAGGGCAATCAGCCCCAGCATTTT. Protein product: CASSPIGQGNQPQHF.

The CDR3 spells CASSGSLMTANYGYTF. DNA of the CDR3: TGTGCCAGCAGCGGAAGCTTAATGACAGCTAACTATGGCTACACCTTC. The rearrangement uses TRBV7-2 and TRBJ1-2; tentatively, D is TRBD1 (5 bases). This CDR3 has 16 residues. Germline CDR1 and CDR2: SGHTA and FQGNSA. With 5 bases removed from V and 0 bases from J, the gap between germline ends came to 16 bases.

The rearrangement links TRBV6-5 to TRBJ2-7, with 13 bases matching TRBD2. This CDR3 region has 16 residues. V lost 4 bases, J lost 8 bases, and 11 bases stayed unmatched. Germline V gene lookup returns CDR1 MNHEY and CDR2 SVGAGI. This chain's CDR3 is CASSLSGLAGDTQQYF. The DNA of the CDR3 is TGTGCCAGCAGTTTATCCGGACTAGCGGGAGACACTCAGCAGTACTTC.

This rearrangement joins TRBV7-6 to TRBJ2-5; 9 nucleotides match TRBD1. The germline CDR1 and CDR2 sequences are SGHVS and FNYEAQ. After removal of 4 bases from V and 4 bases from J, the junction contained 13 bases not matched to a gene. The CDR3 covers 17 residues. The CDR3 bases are TGTGCCAGCAGCTCGAACAGGGGGCGAGGGGCACGAGAGACCCAGTACTTC. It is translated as CASSSNRGRGARETQYF.